This TCR beta chain was identified during a study of blood T cell repertoires in COVID-19. The protocol was immunoSEQ multiplex PCR, while the TCRdb copy is restricted to in-frame clones and leaves out a portion. The table has a few hundred thousand clones, 85% seen once; the top ten hold more than 3%. CDR3 length: 14 amino acids. V gave up 5 bases and J gave up 6 bases; unmatched junction bases: 7. CDR1 is MDHEN and CDR2 is SYDVKM in the germline V gene. The V gene is TRBV28, the J gene TRBJ1-2; 9 bases fit TRBD1. The sample taken for sequencing was peripheral blood. The origin of this receptor is a woman under 30 with acute or convalescent COVID-19. CDR3 DNA sequence: TGTGCCAGCAGTACACGGACAGGGGAAAATGGCTACACCTTC. Translating it yields CASSTRTGENGYTF.